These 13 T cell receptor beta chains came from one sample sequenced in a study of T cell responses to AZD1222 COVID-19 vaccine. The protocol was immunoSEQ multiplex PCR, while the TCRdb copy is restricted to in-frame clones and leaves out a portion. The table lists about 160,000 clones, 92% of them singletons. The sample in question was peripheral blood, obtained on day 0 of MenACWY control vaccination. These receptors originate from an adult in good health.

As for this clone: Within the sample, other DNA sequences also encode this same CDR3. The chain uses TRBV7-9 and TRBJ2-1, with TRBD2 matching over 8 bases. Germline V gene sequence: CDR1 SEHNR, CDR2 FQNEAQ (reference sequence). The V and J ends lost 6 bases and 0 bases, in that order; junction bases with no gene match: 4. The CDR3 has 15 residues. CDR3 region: CASSPSGSSYNEQFF. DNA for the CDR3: TGTGCCAGCAGTCCCAGCGGGAGCTCCTACAATGAGCAGTTCTTC.

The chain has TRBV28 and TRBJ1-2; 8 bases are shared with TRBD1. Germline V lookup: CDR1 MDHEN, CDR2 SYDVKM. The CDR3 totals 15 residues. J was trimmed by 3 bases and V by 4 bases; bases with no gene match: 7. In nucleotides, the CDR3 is TGTGCCAGCAGTTCCTTCCAGACAGGGGACTATGGCTACACCTTC. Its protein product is CASSSFQTGDYGYTF.

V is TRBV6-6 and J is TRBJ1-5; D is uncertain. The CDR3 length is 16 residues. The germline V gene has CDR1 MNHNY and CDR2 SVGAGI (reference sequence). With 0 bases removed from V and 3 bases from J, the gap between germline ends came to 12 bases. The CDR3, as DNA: TGTGCCAGCAGTTACTCCCGGGATTGGCACAATCAGCCCCAGCATTTT. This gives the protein CASSYSRDWHNQPQHF.

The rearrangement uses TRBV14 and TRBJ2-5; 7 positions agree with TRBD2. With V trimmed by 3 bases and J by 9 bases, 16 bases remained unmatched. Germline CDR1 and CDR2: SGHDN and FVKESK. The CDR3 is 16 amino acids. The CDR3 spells CASSHYLKAGRGAQYF. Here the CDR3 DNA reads TGTGCCAGCAGCCACTACCTTAAAGCGGGGCGAGGGGCCCAGTACTTC. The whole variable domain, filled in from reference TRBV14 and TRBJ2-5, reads EAGVTQFPSHSVIEKGQTVTLRCDPISGHDNLYWYRRVMGKEIKFLLHFVKESKQDESGMPNNRFLAERTGGTYSTLKVQPAELEDSGVYFCASSHYLKAGRGAQYFGPGTRLLVL.

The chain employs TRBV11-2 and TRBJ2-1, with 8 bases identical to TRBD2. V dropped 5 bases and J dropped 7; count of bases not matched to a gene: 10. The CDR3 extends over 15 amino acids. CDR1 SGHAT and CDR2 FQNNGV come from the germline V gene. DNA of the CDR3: TGTGCCAGCAGCAAACTAGCGGCCGAGGGGAATGAGCAGTTCTTC. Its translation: CASSKLAAEGNEQFF.

The DNA of the CDR3 is TGTGCCAGCAAATGGGAGGGCGAACTGAACACTGAAGCTTTCTTT. Encoded protein: CASKWEGELNTEAFF. The chain employs TRBV27 and TRBJ1-1, with unresolved D. The germline V and J ends were trimmed by 7 bases and 0 bases, with 15 bases remaining between them. Germline V gene sequence: CDR1 MNHEY, CDR2 SMNVEV (reference sequence). This CDR3 region has 15 residues.

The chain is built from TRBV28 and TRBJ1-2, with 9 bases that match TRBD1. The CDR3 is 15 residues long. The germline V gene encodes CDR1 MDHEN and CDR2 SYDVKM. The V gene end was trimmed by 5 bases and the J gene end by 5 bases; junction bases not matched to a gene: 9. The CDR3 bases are TGTGCCAGCAGTCCTGCCGGGACAGGGACTTATGGCTACACCTTC. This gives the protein CASSPAGTGTYGYTF.

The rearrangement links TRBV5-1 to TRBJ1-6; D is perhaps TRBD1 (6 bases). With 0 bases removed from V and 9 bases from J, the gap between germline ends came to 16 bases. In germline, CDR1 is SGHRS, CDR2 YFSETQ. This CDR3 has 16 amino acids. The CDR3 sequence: CASSLDRTAKGSPLHF. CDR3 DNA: TGCGCCAGCAGCTTGGACCGGACAGCGAAAGGTTCACCCCTCCACTTT.

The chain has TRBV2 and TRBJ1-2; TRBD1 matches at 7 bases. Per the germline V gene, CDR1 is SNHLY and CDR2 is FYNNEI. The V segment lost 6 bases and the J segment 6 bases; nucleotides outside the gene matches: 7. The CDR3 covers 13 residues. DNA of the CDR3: TGTGCCAGCAGAGAACAGGGGAGCAATGGCTACACCTTC. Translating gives CASREQGSNGYTF. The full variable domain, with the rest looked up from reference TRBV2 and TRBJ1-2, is EPEVTQTPSHQVTQMGQEVILRCVPISNHLYFYWYRQILGQKVEFLVSFYNNEISEKSEIFDDQFSVERPDGSNFTLKIRSTKLEDSAMYFCASREQGSNGYTFGSGTRLTVV.

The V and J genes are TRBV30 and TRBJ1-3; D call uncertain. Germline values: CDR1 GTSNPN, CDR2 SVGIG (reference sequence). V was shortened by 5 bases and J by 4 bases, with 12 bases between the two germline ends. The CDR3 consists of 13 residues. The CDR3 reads CAWGHHGGNTIYF. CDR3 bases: TGTGCCTGGGGGCATCACGGCGGAAACACCATATATTTT.

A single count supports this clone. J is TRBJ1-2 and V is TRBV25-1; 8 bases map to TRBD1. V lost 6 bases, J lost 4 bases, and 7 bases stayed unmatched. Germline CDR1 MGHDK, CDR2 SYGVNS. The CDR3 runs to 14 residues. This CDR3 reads CASRGAGTGYGYTF. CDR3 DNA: TGTGCCAGCAGAGGAGCAGGGACAGGCTATGGCTACACCTTC.

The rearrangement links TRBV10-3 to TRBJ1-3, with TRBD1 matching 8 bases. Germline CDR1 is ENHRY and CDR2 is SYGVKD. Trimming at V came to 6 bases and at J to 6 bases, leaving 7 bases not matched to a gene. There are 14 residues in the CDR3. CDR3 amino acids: CAISPTGEENTIYF. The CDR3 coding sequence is TGTGCCATCAGCCCGACAGGGGAAGAAAACACCATATATTTT.

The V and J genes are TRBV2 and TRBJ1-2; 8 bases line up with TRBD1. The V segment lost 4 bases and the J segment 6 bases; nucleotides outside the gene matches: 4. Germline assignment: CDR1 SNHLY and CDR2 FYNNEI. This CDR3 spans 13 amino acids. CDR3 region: CASSGTGTDGYTF. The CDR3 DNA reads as TGTGCCAGCAGTGGGACAGGGACGGATGGCTACACCTTC.